A single T cell receptor beta chain is shown here with its context. Its target is unknown. This CDR3 region has 12 residues. V dropped 7 bases and J dropped 4 bases, with 13 bases sitting between them. Germline CDR1 is SQVTM and CDR2 is ANQGSEA. Here immunoSEQ multiplex PCR was the method, and the copy in TCRdb shows in-frame clones only, minus some. The table lists around 44,000 clones, 75% to 90% of them singletons. Alongside CTLA-4 blockade with ipilimumab, patients with chemo-refractory metastatic non-small-cell lung cancer received focal radiation. These data belong to a study of radiotherapy plus CTLA-4 blockade in lung cancer. For the study at large: Disease control was seen in 30% to 35% of patients, objective responses in around 20%. Study-wide results and limits: Blood-borne expansion of tumor-derived TCR clones followed radiotherapy plus ipilimumab.

This sample comprised peripheral blood, obtained from a patient treated with radiotherapy plus ipilimumab. This sequence originates from a human donor with non-small cell lung cancer that progressed on radiotherapy plus ipilimumab. Some clones in this sample may be carry-over from other donors' samples. The chain links TRBV29-1 to TRBJ1-1; tentative D call: TRBD1 (6 bases). The CDR3 DNA is TGCAGCGGGGGGGGGACAAGCACTGAAGCTTTCTTT. Translation gives CSGGGTSTEAFF.